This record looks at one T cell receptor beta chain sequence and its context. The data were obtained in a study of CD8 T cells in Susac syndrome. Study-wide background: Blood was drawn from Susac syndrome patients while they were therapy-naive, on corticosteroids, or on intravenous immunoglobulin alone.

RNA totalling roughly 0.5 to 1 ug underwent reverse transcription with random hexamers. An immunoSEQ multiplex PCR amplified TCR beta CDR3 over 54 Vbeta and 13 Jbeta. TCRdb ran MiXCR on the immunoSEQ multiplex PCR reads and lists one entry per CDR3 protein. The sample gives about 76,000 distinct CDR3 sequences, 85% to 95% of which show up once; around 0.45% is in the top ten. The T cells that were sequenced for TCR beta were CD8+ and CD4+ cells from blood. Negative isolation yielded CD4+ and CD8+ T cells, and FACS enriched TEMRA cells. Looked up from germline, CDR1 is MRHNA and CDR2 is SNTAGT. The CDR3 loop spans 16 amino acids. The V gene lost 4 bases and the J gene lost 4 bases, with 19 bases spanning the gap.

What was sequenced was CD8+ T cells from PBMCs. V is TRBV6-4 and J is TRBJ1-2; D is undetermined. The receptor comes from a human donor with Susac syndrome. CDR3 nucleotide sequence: TGTGCCAGCAGTGCCCGGTTAGCACCGGGGATCTATGGCTACACCTTC. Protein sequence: CASSARLAPGIYGYTF.